This paragraph covers one TCR beta chain sequence. Its specificity is not known. The length of the CDR3 is 16 residues. In germline, CDR1 is SGHRS, CDR2 YFSETQ. With V trimmed by 0 bases and J by 2 bases, 3 bases remained unmatched. The PCR made use of 60 Vbeta and 13 Jbeta primers. Clones were read by immunoSEQ multiplex PCR, and TCRdb kept only the in-frame ones, dropping some. The repertoire holds 170,000 or so clones, with about three quarters as singletons. The entry originates in a study of cytomegalovirus exposure and HLA in healthy donors. Study results and limitations: There were some public TCRs occurring in many donors, but most TCR sequences were rare. A list of about 160 TCR beta chains associated with cytomegalovirus was given. Trimming of TCR beta V- and J-genes showed a link, identified in a later analysis, to a missense DCLRE1C variant. According to an earlier analysis, most TCR beta V segments yielded productive rearrangements about 90% or about 30% of the time.

The sequenced sample was PBMCs. J is TRBJ2-3 and V is TRBV5-1, with TRBD1 matching 10 bases. The sequence was collected from a woman in her twenties or thirties in good health and CMV-seropositive. The CDR3: CASSLGTGGFTDTQYF. In DNA, the CDR3 is TGCGCCAGCAGCTTGGGGACAGGGGGGTTCACAGATACGCAGTATTTT. The whole variable domain, remainder taken from reference TRBV5-1 and TRBJ2-3, is KAGVTQTPRYLIKTRGQQVTLSCSPISGHRSVSWYQQTPGQGLQFLFEYFSETQRNKGNFPGRFSGRQFSNSRSEMNVSTLELGDSALYLCASSLGTGGFTDTQYFGPGTRLTVL.